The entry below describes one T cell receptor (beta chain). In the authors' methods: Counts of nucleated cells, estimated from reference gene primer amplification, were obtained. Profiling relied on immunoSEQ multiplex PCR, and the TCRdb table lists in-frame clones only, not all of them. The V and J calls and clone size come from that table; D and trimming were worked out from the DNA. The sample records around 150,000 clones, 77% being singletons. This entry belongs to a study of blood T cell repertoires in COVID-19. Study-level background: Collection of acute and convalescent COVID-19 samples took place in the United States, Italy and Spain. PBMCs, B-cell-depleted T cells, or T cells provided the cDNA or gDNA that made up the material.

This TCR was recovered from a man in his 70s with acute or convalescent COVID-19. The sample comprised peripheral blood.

The CDR3 is CASSPSGGLGNEQFF. In DNA, the CDR3 is TGTGCCAGCAGTCCCTCCGGCGGGCTTGGCAATGAGCAGTTCTTC. The genes are TRBV6-5 and TRBJ2-1; D perhaps matches TRBD2 (5 bases). CDR3 size: 15 residues. CDR1 is MNHEY, CDR2 SVGAGI, per germline. V lost 5 bases, J lost 6 bases, and 17 bases lay in between.